These 18 T cell receptor beta chains originate from one sample sequenced in a study of control samples from healthy donors and cancer patients. The assay was immunoSEQ multiplex PCR, and TCRdb's table has in-frame clones only and misses some. The repertoire holds about 150,000 clones, with approximately 93% as singletons. The sequenced material came from blood. The source of these receptors is a man in his late teens or twenties in good health.

This chain links TRBV11-2 with TRBJ1-4, with D tentatively TRBD1 (5 bases). CDR3 length: 14 amino acids. The ends were cut back, 7 bases at V and 4 bases at J, with 13 bases in the middle. Germline V CDR1 and CDR2: SGHAT, FQNNGV. The CDR3 here is CASTRGTLNEKLFF. CDR3 nucleotides: TGTGCCAGCACTCGGGGGACCCTTAATGAAAAACTGTTTTTT. Full variable domain (missing parts from reference TRBV11-2 and TRBJ1-4): EAGVAQSPRYKIIEKRQSVAFWCNPISGHATLYWYQQILGQGPKLLIQFQNNGVVDDSQLPKDRFSAERLKGVDSTLKIQPAKLEDSAVYLCASTRGTLNEKLFFGSGTQLSVL.

This sequence joins TRBV24-1 and TRBJ1-5, with unresolved D. The CDR3 is made up of 14 amino acids. Germline V lookup: CDR1 KGHDR, CDR2 SFDVKD. V was clipped by 4 bases and J by 4 bases, with 10 bases between them. CDR3: CATSEAGINQPQHF. In nucleotides, the CDR3 is TGTGCCACCAGTGAGGCCGGTATAAATCAGCCCCAGCATTTT.

The chain has TRBV4-1 and TRBJ1-1; 8 nucleotides match TRBD1. This CDR3 is built from 15 residues. V lost 1 base and J lost 0; bases outside the gene matches: 1. CDR1 MGHRA and CDR2 YSYEKL come from the germline V gene. The CDR3 loop is CASSQGTGMNTEAFF. The CDR3 coding sequence is TGCGCCAGCAGCCAAGGGACAGGGATGAACACTGAAGCTTTCTTT.

J is TRBJ1-4 and V is TRBV2, with 10 positions matching TRBD1. The CDR3 loop spans 16 amino acids. The germline V gene has CDR1 SNHLY and CDR2 FYNNEI. The junction had 7 bases not matched to a gene; V was cut back by 9 bases and J by 0 bases. DNA of the CDR3: TGTGCCAGTACCGGGACAGGGGCCGCAACTAATGAAAAACTGTTTTTT. Protein product: CASTGTGAATNEKLFF.

The chain is built from TRBV19 and TRBJ1-4, with unresolved D. The CDR3 extends over 12 amino acids. The germline gives CDR1 LNHDA, CDR2 SQIVND (reference sequence). V was clipped by 0 bases and J by 8 bases, with 4 bases between them. CDR3 DNA sequence: TGTGCCAGTAGTATAGATCAAGAAAAACTGTTTTTT. Amino acid sequence: CASSIDQEKLFF.

V usage is TRBV25-1 and J usage is TRBJ1-1; D not certain. V was pared by 2 bases and J by 5 bases, with 9 bases between. Per the germline V gene, CDR1 is MGHDK and CDR2 is SYGVNS. This CDR3 contains 13 residues. CDR3 region: CASSEGIRTEAFF. The CDR3 bases are TGTGCCAGCAGTGAAGGGATAAGGACTGAAGCTTTCTTT.

The chain joins TRBV6-4 to TRBJ1-1; 7 nucleotides align to TRBD1. The V segment lost 5 bases and the J segment 0 bases; nucleotides outside the gene matches: 6. CDR3 length equals 15 residues. Germline assignment: CDR1 MRHNA and CDR2 SNTAGT. DNA for the CDR3: TGTGCCAGCAGTCCCGGGACAGTGGTGAACACTGAAGCTTTCTTT. Protein product: CASSPGTVVNTEAFF.

This clone was seen only a few times. The CDR3 region has the DNA TGTGCCAGCTCACCCCAAAGGGGGCGCGCCGGGGAGCTGTTTTTT. It specifies CASSPQRGRAGELFF. The V call is TRBV18, the J call TRBJ2-2; the match to TRBD1 covers 7 bases. The CDR3 runs to 15 residues. Germline assignment: CDR1 KGHSH and CDR2 LQKENI. Germline trimming cut 3 bases from V and 6 bases from J; bases unmatched to any gene: 7.

The chain uses TRBV14 and TRBJ1-4; D unclear. V was trimmed by 0 bases and J by 5 bases, leaving 13 bases between them. The CDR3 extends over 16 amino acids. The germline V gene encodes CDR1 SGHDN and CDR2 FVKESK. In DNA form, the CDR3 reads TGTGCCAGCAGCCAAGATCTGGGCAGATTCAATGAAAAACTGTTTTTT. As protein: CASSQDLGRFNEKLFF.

This chain connects TRBV18 to TRBJ2-1; D may be TRBD1 (5 bases). Trimming took off 3 bases at V and 6 bases at J, with 12 bases between the two ends. The CDR3 has 14 residues. Germline V gene lookup returns CDR1 KGHSH and CDR2 LQKENI. CDR3 region: CASSPGQGPNEQFF. The CDR3 DNA follows: TGTGCCAGCTCACCGGGGCAAGGTCCCAATGAGCAGTTCTTC.

V usage is TRBV7-9 and J usage is TRBJ2-5, with a tentative D call TRBD1 (5 bases). Between the trimmed V and J ends, which lost 5 bases and 1 base, there was a span of 14 bases. The CDR3 extends over 15 amino acids. CDR1 and CDR2 (germline): SEHNR, FQNEAQ (reference sequence). The CDR3 region has the DNA TGTGCCAGCAGCGGGTCAGGGTTTCCCCAAGAGACCCAGTACTTC. Translation gives CASSGSGFPQETQYF.

The chain is built from TRBV20-1 and TRBJ1-1; D gene uncertain. V was pared by 3 bases and J by 3 bases, with 8 bases between. The CDR3 extends over 12 amino acids. Germline assignment: CDR1 DFQATT and CDR2 SNEGSKA (reference sequence). The chain's CDR3 is CSASNEDTEAFF. The CDR3 DNA follows: TGCAGTGCTAGTAATGAGGACACTGAAGCTTTCTTT.

The rearrangement uses TRBV19 and TRBJ1-3; D gene uncertain. The germline V and J ends were trimmed by 10 bases and 5 bases, with 12 bases remaining between them. The germline gives CDR1 LNHDA, CDR2 SQIVND (reference sequence). CDR3 length: 12 residues. CDR3 sequence (DNA): TGTGCCACCTCCGGGCAGCGAAACACCATATATTTT. The encoded protein is CATSGQRNTIYF.

This clone showed up just a few times. CDR3 sequence: CASSLGTGNEKLFF. CDR3 coding DNA: TGCGCCAGCAGCTTGGGGACAGGGAATGAAAAACTGTTTTTT. The chain couples TRBV5-1 to TRBJ1-4; 8 bases align to TRBD1. CDR3 length: 14 residues. Germline-derived CDR1 and CDR2 are SGHRS and YFSETQ. The J segment lost 5 bases and the V segment lost 0 bases, leaving 0 bases of the junction unmatched.

This chain joins TRBV20-1 and TRBJ2-7; D not resolved. The CDR3 runs to 14 residues. Germline CDR1 is DFQATT and CDR2 is SNEGSKA (reference sequence). Trimming shortened V by 3 bases and J by 0 bases, and 12 bases separated the two germline ends. CDR3 bases: TGCAGTGCTAGTAAATTTCCTGACTCCTACGAGCAGTACTTC. Its protein is CSASKFPDSYEQYF.

The rearrangement uses TRBV7-2 and TRBJ2-5; 7 bases align to TRBD2. Unmatched junction bases numbered 3, after V lost 5 bases and J lost 3 bases. CDR3 size: 13 residues. Germline-derived CDR1 and CDR2 are SGHTA and FQGNSA. The DNA for the CDR3 is TGTGCCAGCAGCCCGGGGGGAAAAGAGACCCAGTACTTC. Residues: CASSPGGKETQYF.

The chain couples TRBV2 to TRBJ1-4; D not certain. The CDR3 sequence is 14 residues long. Trimming cost V 10 bases and J 3 bases, with 15 bases left between them. Germline CDR1 SNHLY, CDR2 FYNNEI. The CDR3: CATSTAVANEKLFF. Written as DNA, the CDR3 is TGTGCCACCTCTACGGCAGTGGCTAATGAAAAACTGTTTTTT.

The chain has TRBV12-3 or TRBV12-4 and TRBJ1-2; 7 bases fit TRBD1. Unmatched junction bases numbered 6, after V lost 7 bases and J lost 4 bases. This CDR3 has 13 amino acids. CDR3: CASIKQGSYGYTF. The DNA of the CDR3 is TGTGCCAGCATTAAACAGGGGTCCTATGGCTACACCTTC.